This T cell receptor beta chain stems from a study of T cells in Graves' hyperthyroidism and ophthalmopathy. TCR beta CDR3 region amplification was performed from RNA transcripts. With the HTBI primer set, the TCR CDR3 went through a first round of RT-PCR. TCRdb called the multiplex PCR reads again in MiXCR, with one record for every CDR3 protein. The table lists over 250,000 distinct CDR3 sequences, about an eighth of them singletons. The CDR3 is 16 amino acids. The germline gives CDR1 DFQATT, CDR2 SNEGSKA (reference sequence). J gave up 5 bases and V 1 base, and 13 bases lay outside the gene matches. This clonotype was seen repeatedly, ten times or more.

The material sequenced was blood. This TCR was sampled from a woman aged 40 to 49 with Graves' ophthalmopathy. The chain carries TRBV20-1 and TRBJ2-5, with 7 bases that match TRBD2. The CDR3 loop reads CSARGTSFFPYETQYF. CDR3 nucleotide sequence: TGCAGTGCTAGAGGGACTAGTTTTTTCCCTTACGAGACCCAGTACTTC.